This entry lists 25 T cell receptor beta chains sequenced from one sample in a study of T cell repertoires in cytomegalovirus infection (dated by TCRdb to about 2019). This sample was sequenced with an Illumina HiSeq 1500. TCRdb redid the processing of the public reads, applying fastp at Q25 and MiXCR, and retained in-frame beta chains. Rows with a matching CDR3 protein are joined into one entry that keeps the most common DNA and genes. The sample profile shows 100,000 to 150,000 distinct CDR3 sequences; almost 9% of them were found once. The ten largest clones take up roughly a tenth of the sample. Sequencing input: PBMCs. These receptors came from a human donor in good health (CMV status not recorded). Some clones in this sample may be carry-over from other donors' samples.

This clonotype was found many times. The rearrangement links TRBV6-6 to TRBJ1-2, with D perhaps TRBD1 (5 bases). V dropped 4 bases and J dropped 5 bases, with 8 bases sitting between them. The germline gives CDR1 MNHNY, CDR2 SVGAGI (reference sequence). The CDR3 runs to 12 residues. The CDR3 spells CASSFEGYGYTF. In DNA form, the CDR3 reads TGTGCCAGCAGTTTCGAGGGGTATGGCTACACCTTC.

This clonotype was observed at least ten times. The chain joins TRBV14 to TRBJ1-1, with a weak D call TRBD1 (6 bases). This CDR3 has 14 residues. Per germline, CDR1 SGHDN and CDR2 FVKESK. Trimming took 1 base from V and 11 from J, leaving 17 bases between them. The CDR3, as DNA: TGTGCCAGCAGCCAAGGGGGGCGTACGGTGCCGGCTTTCTTT. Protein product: CASSQGGRTVPAFF.

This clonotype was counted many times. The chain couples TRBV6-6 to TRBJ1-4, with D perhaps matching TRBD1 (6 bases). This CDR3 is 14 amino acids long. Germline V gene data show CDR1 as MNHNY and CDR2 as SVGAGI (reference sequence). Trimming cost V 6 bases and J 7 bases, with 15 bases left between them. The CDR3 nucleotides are TGTGCCAGCAGCTTCACGGGGGCTTTTGAAAAACTGTTTTTT. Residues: CASSFTGAFEKLFF.

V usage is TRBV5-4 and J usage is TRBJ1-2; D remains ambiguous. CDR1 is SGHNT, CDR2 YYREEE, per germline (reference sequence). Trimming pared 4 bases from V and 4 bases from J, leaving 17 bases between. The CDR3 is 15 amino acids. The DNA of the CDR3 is TGTGCCAGCAGCCCTGACCAACGGGAGACCTATGGCTACACCTTC. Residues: CASSPDQRETYGYTF.

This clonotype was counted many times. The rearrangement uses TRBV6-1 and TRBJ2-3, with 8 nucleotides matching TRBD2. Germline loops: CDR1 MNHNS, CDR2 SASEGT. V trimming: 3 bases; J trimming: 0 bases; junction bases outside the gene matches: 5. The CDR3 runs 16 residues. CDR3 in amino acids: CASSDTAGGSTDTQYF. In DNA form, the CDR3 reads TGTGCCAGCAGTGATACGGCGGGGGGAAGCACAGATACGCAGTATTTT.

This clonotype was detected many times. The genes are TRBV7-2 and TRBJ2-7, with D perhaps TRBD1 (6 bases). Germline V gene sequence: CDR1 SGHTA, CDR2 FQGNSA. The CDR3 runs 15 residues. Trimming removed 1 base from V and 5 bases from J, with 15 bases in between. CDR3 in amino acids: CASSLDKRGYHEQYF. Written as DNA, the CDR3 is TGTGCCAGCAGCTTAGACAAAAGGGGGTACCACGAGCAGTACTTC.

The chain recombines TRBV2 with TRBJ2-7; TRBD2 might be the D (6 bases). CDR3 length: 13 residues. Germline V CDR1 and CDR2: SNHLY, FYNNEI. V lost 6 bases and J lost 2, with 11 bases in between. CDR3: CASRVSGTYEQYF. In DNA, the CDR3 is TGTGCCAGCAGGGTTAGCGGCACCTACGAGCAGTACTTC.

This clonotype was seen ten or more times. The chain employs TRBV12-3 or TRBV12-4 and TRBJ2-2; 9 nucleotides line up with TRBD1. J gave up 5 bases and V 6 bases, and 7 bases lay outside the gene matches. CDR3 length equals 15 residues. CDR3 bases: TGTGCCAGCAGCCTAGGGACAGGGTGGACCGGGGAGCTGTTTTTT. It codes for CASSLGTGWTGELFF.

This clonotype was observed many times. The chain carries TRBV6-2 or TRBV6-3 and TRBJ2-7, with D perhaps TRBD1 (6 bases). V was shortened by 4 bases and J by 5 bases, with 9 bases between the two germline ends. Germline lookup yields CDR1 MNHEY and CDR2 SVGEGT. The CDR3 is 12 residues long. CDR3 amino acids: CASSSTGHEQYF. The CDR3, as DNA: TGTGCCAGCAGTTCAACAGGGCACGAGCAGTACTTC.

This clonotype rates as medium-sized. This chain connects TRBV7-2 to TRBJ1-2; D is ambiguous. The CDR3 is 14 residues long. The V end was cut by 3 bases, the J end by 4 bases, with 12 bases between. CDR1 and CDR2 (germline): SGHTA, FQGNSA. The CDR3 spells CASSLGQSVYGYTF. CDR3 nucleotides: TGTGCCAGCAGCTTGGGTCAGAGCGTCTATGGCTACACCTTC.

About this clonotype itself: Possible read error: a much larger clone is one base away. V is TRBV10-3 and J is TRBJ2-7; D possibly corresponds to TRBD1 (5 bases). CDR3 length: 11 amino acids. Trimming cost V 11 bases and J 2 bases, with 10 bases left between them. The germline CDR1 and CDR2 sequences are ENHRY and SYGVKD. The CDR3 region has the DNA TGTGCCGCATCAGGGACCTACGAGCAGTACTTC. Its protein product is CAASGTYEQYF.

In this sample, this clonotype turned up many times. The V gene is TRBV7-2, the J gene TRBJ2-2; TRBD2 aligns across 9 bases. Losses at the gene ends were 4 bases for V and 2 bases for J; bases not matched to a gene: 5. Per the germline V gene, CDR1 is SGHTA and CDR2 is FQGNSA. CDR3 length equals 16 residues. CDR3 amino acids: CASSSASGTNTGELFF. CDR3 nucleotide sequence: TGTGCCAGCAGCTCCGCTAGCGGGACCAACACCGGGGAGCTGTTTTTT.

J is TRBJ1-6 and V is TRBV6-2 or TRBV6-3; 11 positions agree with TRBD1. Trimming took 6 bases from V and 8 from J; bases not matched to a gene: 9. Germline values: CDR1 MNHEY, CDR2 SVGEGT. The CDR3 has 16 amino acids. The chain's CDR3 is CASREPGQGAYSPLHF. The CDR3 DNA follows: TGTGCCAGCAGGGAACCCGGACAGGGGGCTTATTCACCCCTCCACTTT.

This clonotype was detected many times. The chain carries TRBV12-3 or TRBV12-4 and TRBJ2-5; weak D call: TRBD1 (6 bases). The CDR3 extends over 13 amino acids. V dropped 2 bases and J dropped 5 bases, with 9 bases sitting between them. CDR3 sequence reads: CASSLWGRETQYF. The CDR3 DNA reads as TGTGCCAGCAGTTTATGGGGGCGGGAGACCCAGTACTTC.

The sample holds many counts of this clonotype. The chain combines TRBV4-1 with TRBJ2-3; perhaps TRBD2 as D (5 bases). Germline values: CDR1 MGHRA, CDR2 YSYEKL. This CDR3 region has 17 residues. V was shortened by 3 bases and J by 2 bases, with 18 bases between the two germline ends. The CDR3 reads CASSQVREEAFTDTQYF. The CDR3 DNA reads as TGCGCCAGCAGCCAGGTACGTGAGGAGGCCTTCACAGATACGCAGTATTTT.

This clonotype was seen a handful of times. This CDR3 reads CASSLEGTTGIDTQYF. The DNA of the CDR3 is TGCGCCAGCAGCTTGGAGGGGACGACAGGGATAGATACGCAGTATTTT. The genes are TRBV5-1 and TRBJ2-3; 7 nucleotides align to TRBD1. V was pared by 0 bases and J by 5 bases, with 9 bases of the junction left unmatched. Germline V gene sequence: CDR1 SGHRS, CDR2 YFSETQ. This CDR3 is built from 16 residues. The variable domain in full, with the rest retrieved from reference TRBV5-1 and TRBJ2-3, is KAGVTQTPRYLIKTRGQQVTLSCSPISGHRSVSWYQQTPGQGLQFLFEYFSETQRNKGNFPGRFSGRQFSNSRSEMNVSTLELGDSALYLCASSLEGTTGIDTQYFGPGTRLTVL.

The CDR3 protein is CASRRTSGRTDTQYF. CDR3 sequence (DNA): TGTGCCAGCAGGAGGACTAGCGGGCGCACAGATACGCAGTATTTT. The chain carries TRBV2 and TRBJ2-3; 11 bases align to TRBD2. The ends lost 6 bases at V and 1 base at J; junction bases unmatched: 3. The CDR3 length is 15 residues. Germline CDR1 and CDR2: SNHLY and FYNNEI. Using reference TRBV2 and TRBJ2-3 for the parts outside the CDR3, the full variable domain is EPEVTQTPSHQVTQMGQEVILRCVPISNHLYFYWYRQILGQKVEFLVSFYNNEISEKSEIFDDQFSVERPDGSNFTLKIRSTKLEDSAMYFCASRRTSGRTDTQYFGPGTRLTVL.

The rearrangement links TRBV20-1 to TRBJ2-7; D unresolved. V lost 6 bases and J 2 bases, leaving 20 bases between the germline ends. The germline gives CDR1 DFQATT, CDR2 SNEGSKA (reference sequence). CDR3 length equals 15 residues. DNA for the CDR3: TGCAGTGCCCCGGACCCAGTAATCCCCACCTACGAGCAGTACTTC. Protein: CSAPDPVIPTYEQYF.

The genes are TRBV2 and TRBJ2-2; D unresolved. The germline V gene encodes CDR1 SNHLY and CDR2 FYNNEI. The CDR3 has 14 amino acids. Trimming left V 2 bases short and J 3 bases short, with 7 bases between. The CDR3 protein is CASSERRDTGELFF. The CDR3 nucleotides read TGTGCCAGCAGTGAACGACGGGACACCGGGGAGCTGTTTTTT.

This chain's CDR3 is CATSRDRGGHNEQFF. The CDR3 DNA is TGTGCCACCAGCAGAGACCGGGGGGGCCACAATGAGCAGTTCTTC. The chain is built from TRBV15 and TRBJ2-1; 8 bases match TRBD2. Germline V lookup: CDR1 LNHNV, CDR2 YYDKDF (reference sequence). Trimming cost V 0 bases and J 5 bases; bases outside gene matches: 3. CDR3 length: 15 amino acids.

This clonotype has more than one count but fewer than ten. This chain's CDR3 is CASSLVGYVDTEAFF. The CDR3 DNA reads TGCGCCAGCAGCTTGGTGGGGTACGTGGACACTGAAGCTTTCTTT. This chain uses TRBV5-1 with TRBJ1-1, with D uncertain. The CDR3 is 15 amino acids. CDR1 and CDR2 from the germline V gene are SGHRS and YFSETQ. Between the trimmed V and J ends, which lost 0 bases and 3 bases, there was a span of 12 bases. Together with reference TRBV5-1 and TRBJ1-1, the CDR3 gives the full variable domain: KAGVTQTPRYLIKTRGQQVTLSCSPISGHRSVSWYQQTPGQGLQFLFEYFSETQRNKGNFPGRFSGRQFSNSRSEMNVSTLELGDSALYLCASSLVGYVDTEAFFGQGTRLTVV.

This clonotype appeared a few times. The CDR3 DNA reads as TGCAGTCCACAAAACCCGGGACTAGCGGGGGATACGCAGTATTTT. Translating gives CSPQNPGLAGDTQYF. This rearrangement joins TRBV20-1 to TRBJ2-3, with 13 nucleotides matching TRBD2. There are 15 residues in the CDR3. The germline gives CDR1 DFQATT, CDR2 SNEGSKA (reference sequence). The ends lost 8 bases at V and 6 bases at J; junction bases unmatched: 11.

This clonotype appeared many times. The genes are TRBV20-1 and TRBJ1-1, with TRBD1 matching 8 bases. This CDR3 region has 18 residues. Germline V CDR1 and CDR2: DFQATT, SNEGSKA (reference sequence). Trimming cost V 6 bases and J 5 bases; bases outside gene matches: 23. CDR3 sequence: CSALSQRQGPKWETEAFF. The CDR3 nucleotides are TGCAGTGCCCTCAGCCAGCGACAGGGGCCTAAGTGGGAAACTGAAGCTTTCTTT.

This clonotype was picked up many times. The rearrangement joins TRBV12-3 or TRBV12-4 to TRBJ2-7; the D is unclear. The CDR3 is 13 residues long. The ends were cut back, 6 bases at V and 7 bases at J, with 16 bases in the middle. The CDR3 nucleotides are TGTGCCAGCAGGGGTACGGAGTCCTGGGAGCAGTACTTC. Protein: CASRGTESWEQYF.

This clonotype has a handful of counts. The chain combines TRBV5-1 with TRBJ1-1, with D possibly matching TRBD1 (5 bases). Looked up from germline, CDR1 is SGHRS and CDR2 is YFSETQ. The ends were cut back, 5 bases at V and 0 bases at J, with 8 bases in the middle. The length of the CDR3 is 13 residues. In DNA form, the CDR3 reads TGCGCCAGCAGTAACAGGCTGAACACTGAAGCTTTCTTT. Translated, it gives CASSNRLNTEAFF.